Listed below are T cell receptor beta chains from one sample, sequenced in a study of T-cell memory formation after mild COVID-19. MiXCR, applied by TCRdb to the 5' RACE reads, yields one record per CDR3 protein. The sample includes hundreds of thousands of distinct CDR3 sequences, nearly 25% of them seen just once. The sequencing sample was made of PBMCs or a T cell subset sorted from them (not recorded which). These receptors were obtained from an adult woman who had mild COVID-19 (a few samples of this study predate the infection). Cell type and time point are not known. The conserved cysteine and the conserved F or W are not part of the CDR3 here. Clone size is not always given. Where it is, it says once, few, many or a class for expanded clones.

clone size,V gene,J gene,CDR3 protein
.,TRBV4-3,TRBJ1-4,ASSQEKQGFLYEKLF
.,TRBV11-2,TRBJ2-7,ASSIGGQGPYEQY
.,TRBV12-3/TRBV12-4,TRBJ2-5,ASSEGQGAWETQY
.,TRBV18,TRBJ1-1,ASSPDNTGSYPNTEAF
.,TRBV20-1,TRBJ2-7,SARDVGGQGIYEQY
.,TRBV7-3,TRBJ2-3,ASSLQAGGLTTQY
.,TRBV6-5,TRBJ2-1,ASKLAGAASYNEQF
few,TRBV5-1,TRBJ2-5,ASSLKSLIQETQY
many,TRBV5-6,TRBJ1-1,ASSLTNTEAF
few,TRBV7-6,TRBJ2-1,ASTRTDYNEQF
few,TRBV5-1,TRBJ2-1,ASSLPDSWPGTSGGTADEQF
.,TRBV24-1,TRBJ2-1,ATSDPTGTNEQF
.,TRBV30,TRBJ1-2,AWSVRAEGGYT
.,TRBV25-1,TRBJ2-7,ASTPWGSYEQY
few,TRBV24-1,TRBJ1-4,ATSDAGTGNNEKLF
.,TRBV12-3/TRBV12-4,TRBJ2-3,ASSRTGTSVADTQY
.,TRBV2,TRBJ1-3,ASSDAGTAGNTIY
.,TRBV5-1,TRBJ1-1,ASSPDLSGGGTEAF
.,TRBV5-1,TRBJ2-1,ASSSDRADEQF
.,TRBV12-3/TRBV12-4,TRBJ2-1,ASSPPRTSGFYEQF
once,TRBV7-2,TRBJ2-2,ASSRLADGTGELF
few,TRBV4-2,TRBJ2-5,ASSQGKLYQETQY
.,TRBV7-2,TRBJ2-5,ASTPRVETQY
many,TRBV7-2,TRBJ2-2,ASSLLGPENTGELF
few,TRBV20-1,TRBJ2-7,SAVAGVRNEQY
few,TRBV12-3/TRBV12-4,TRBJ2-1,ASSASGRAGQF
few,TRBV5-6,TRBJ2-2,ASSYSGTSNTGELF
.,TRBV6-5,TRBJ1-3,ASRGPGNTIY
once,TRBV2,TRBJ1-5,ASTLRDRSNQPQH
once,TRBV7-9,TRBJ1-2,ASSLSGAPAYGYT
.,TRBV27,TRBJ1-2,ASSPRGRSHGYT
many,TRBV5-1,TRBJ1-2,ASSWEQGQRGYGYT
.,TRBV7-2,TRBJ2-3,ASSSPQGPTDTQY
.,TRBV6-5,TRBJ1-2,ASSYRGDGDYGYT
.,TRBV2,TRBJ2-5,ATEQLAGETQY
few,TRBV27,TRBJ2-3,ASSRGAGTDTQY
.,TRBV15,TRBJ2-3,ATSRAATADTQY
few,TRBV29-1,TRBJ2-3,SVANYRGDTQY
few,TRBV27,TRBJ1-4,ASSLYGNEKLF
.,TRBV5-1,TRBJ1-1,ASSLGTGFMNTEAF
few,TRBV12-5,TRBJ1-1,ASALGWNTEAF
many,TRBV24-1,TRBJ2-2,ATSDSGQEDTGELF
few,TRBV7-6,TRBJ2-3,ASSLAGTGLSDTQY
.,TRBV5-7,TRBJ1-1,ASSCFVNTEAF
.,TRBV7-9,TRBJ2-1,ASSRKEIRDKGNEQF
.,TRBV10-3,TRBJ1-1,AITIRPGPAMNTEAF
few,TRBV7-9,TRBJ2-1,ASSLGTGEQQF
few,TRBV20-1,TRBJ2-1,SARDLGLAGYEQF
.,TRBV6-6,TRBJ2-3,ASSYPPGGQGHTDTQY
.,TRBV29-1,TRBJ2-3,SVEDPGLGTDTQY
.,TRBV7-3,TRBJ1-1,ASSLGGEFSRIKNTEAF
.,TRBV7-9,TRBJ1-4,ASSLGLTGEKLF
.,TRBV3-1,TRBJ2-2,ASSRDPGQNTGELF
.,TRBV29-1,TRBJ2-7,SVEDEDTYEQY
few,TRBV7-2,TRBJ1-1,ASSYSNTEAF
.,TRBV7-9,TRBJ2-7,ASSPRTGPYEQY